The clone carrying this TCR beta chain has a single count. CDR1 SQVTM and CDR2 ANQGSEA come from the germline V gene. CDR3 length equals 11 residues. Trimming left V 4 bases short and J 9 bases short, with 10 bases between. RNA was isolated and reverse transcribed to cDNA, the sequencing template. This table comes from immunoSEQ multiplex PCR, and its TCRdb copy is limited to in-frame clones, with some not included. In the table there are under 300,000 clones, about two thirds of which are singletons. This record comes from a study of CD8+ T cells in alopecia areata. V gene TRBV29-1 combines with J gene TRBJ2-1; no clear D. The sequencing here drew on CD4+ T cells sorted from blood, taken at week 0. The TCR sequence derives from a human donor with alopecia areata. CDR3 residues: CSVGNRAEQFF. In nucleotides, the CDR3 is TGCAGCGTTGGCAACAGAGCTGAGCAGTTCTTC.